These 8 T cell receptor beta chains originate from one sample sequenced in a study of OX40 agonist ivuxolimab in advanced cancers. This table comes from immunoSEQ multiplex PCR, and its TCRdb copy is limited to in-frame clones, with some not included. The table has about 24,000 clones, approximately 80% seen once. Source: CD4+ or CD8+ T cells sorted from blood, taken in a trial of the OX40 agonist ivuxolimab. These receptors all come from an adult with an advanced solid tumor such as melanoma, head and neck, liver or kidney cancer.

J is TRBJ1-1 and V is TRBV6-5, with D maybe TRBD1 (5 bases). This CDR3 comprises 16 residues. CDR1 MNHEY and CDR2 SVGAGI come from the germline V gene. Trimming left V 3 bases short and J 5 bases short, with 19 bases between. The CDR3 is CASSYPLLGRGTEAFF. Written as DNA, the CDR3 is TGTGCCAGCAGTTATCCCTTGCTGGGGCGGGGAACTGAAGCTTTCTTT.

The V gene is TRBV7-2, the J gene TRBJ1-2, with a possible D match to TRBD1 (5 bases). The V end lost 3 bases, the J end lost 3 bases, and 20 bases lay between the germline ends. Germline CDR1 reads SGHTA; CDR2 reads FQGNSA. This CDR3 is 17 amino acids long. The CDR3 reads CASSLGGSIRADYGYTF. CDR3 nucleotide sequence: TGTGCCAGCAGCTTGGGGGGATCAATCCGGGCTGACTATGGCTACACCTTC.

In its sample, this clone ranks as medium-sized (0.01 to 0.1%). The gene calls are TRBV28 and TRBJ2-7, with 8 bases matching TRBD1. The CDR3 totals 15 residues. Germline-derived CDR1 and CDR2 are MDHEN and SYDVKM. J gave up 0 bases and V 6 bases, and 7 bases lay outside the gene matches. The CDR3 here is CASRQDRASSYEQYF. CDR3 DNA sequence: TGTGCCAGCAGGCAGGACAGGGCCAGCTCCTACGAGCAGTACTTC.

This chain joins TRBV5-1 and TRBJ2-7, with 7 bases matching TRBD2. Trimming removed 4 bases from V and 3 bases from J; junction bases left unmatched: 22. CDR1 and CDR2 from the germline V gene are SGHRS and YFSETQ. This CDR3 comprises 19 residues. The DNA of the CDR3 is TGCGCCAGCAGCCTCTCTCGGGGGAGGGCTTTGATTTCCGACTACGAGCAGTACTTC. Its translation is CASSLSRGRALISDYEQYF. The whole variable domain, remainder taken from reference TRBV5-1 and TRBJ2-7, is KAGVTQTPRYLIKTRGQQVTLSCSPISGHRSVSWYQQTPGQGLQFLFEYFSETQRNKGNFPGRFSGRQFSNSRSEMNVSTLELGDSALYLCASSLSRGRALISDYEQYFGPGTRLTVT.

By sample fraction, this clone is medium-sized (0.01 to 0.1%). Written as DNA, the CDR3 is TGTGCCAGCAGCCCCTTAGCGGGAGTAAGCTACGAGCAGTACTTC. This codes for CASSPLAGVSYEQYF. This chain uses TRBV7-6 with TRBJ2-7, with TRBD2 matching 9 bases. The V gene's germline CDR1 is SGHVS and CDR2 FNYEAQ. This CDR3 region has 15 residues. V shed 5 bases, J shed 3 bases, and the junction held 8 bases outside the gene matches.

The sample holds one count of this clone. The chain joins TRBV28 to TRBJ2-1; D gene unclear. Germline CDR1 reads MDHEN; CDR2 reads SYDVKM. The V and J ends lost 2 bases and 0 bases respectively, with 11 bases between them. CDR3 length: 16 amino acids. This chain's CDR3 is CASSLLVQSSYNEQFF. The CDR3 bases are TGTGCCAGCAGTTTACTAGTTCAAAGCTCCTACAATGAGCAGTTCTTC.

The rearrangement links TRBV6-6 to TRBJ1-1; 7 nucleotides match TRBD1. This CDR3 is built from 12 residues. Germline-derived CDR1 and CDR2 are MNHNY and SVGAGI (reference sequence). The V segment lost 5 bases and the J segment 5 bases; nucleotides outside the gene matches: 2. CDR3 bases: TGTGCCAGCAGTCCAGGGGGAACTGAAGCTTTCTTT. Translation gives CASSPGGTEAFF.

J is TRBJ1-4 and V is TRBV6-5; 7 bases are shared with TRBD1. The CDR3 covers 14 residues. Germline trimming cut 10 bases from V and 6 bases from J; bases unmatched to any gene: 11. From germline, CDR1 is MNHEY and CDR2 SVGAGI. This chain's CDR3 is CATKQGGIYEKLFF. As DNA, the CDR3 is TGTGCCACAAAGCAGGGGGGGATATATGAAAAACTGTTTTTT.